This entry describes one T cell receptor (beta chain). The CDR3 length is 18 residues. Trimming cost V 7 bases and J 2 bases, with 24 bases left between them. Germline CDR1 MNHEY, CDR2 SMNVEV (reference sequence). The data derive from a study of blood T cell repertoires in COVID-19. The overall study: The origin of the acute and convalescent COVID-19 samples was the United States, Italy and Spain. The cDNA or gDNA used as material had been derived from T cells, B-cell-depleted T cells, or PBMCs.

Per the authors' pipeline: From reference gene primer amplification, estimates of nucleated cell counts were derived. TCRdb keeps only in-frame clones here, not all; method: immunoSEQ multiplex PCR. That table is the source of V, J and clone size, and D and trimming were worked out from the DNA. This table holds around 200,000 clones, less than 85% found once. The rearrangement uses TRBV27 and TRBJ1-5; D gene unclear. The clonotype comes from a woman in her seventies with acute or convalescent COVID-19. The source material was peripheral blood. The CDR3 nucleotides are TGTGCCAGCAAATCGGTACAAGACGGCCCCCTAGGCAATCAGCCCCAGCATTTT. This translates into CASKSVQDGPLGNQPQHF.